This TCR beta chain was identified in a study of CD8+CD57+ T cells in acquired aplastic anemia. Background on the study: An average of roughly 3 ug of DNA was obtained from sorted CD4+ and CD8+ cells. Sequencing produced an average of around 11 million reads per healthy donor for CD4+ cells.

Whole-study findings and limits: Nearly 30 was the count of CD8+ CDR3 sequences that patients shared with controls.

Template material for TCR beta VDJ and CDR3 profiling consisted of genomic DNA. TCRdb analysed the reads with MiXCR anew, one entry per CDR3 protein. Among approximately 50,000 distinct CDR3 sequences listed, approximately 72% were seen once. Comment on this clonotype: Its target is not known.

Trimming left V 5 bases short and J 4 bases short, with 12 bases between. Looked up from germline, CDR1 is SGHAT and CDR2 is FQDESV (reference sequence). This CDR3 has 14 residues. The receptor's source is a human donor in good health, serving as a control. Sequenced input: sorted CD4+, CD8+, or CD8+CD57+ T cells (not recorded which) from PBMCs. The J gene is TRBJ2-1, the V gene TRBV11-1; D gene ambiguous. The DNA for the CDR3 is TGTGCCAGCAGCCCCGGTTGGCGGTACAATGAGCAGTTCTTC. Translated: CASSPGWRYNEQFF. Combining the CDR3 with reference TRBV11-1 and TRBJ2-1 gives the whole variable domain EAEVAQSPRYKITEKSQAVAFWCDPISGHATLYWYRQILGQGPELLVQFQDESVVDDSQLPKDRFSAERLKGVDSTLKIQPAELGDSAMYLCASSPGWRYNEQFFGPGTRLTVL.